This entry is about one T cell receptor beta chain. The target antigen is unknown. This specimen comes from a study of PD-1 blockade in classical Hodgkin lymphoma. Relapse was seen in all patients after autologous stem cell transplantation, and brentuximab vedotin exposure was variable. V lost 5 bases and J lost 6, with 14 bases in between. Germline V gene data show CDR1 as SGHTA and CDR2 as FQGTGA. CDR3 size: 14 residues. Findings and caveats of the study: Newly diagnosed patients reportedly had lower baseline TCR diversity than healthy donors. Whoever responded completely had baseline diversity much like that seen in newly diagnosed patients.

TCRdb's table, derived via immunoSEQ multiplex PCR, lists solely in-frame clones and lacks some. Seen here are about 98,000 clones, approximately 80% observed once, and the top ten hold approximately 15%. The material was peripheral blood mononuclear cells (PBMCs), obtained before the second cycle of nivolumab. This receptor was identified in a human donor with classical Hodgkin lymphoma. The chain carries TRBV7-3 and TRBJ2-1, with D tentatively TRBD2 (6 bases). The CDR3 reads CASSGAGNTNEQFF. The CDR3 DNA follows: TGTGCCAGCAGCGGTGCGGGAAATACCAATGAGCAGTTCTTC.